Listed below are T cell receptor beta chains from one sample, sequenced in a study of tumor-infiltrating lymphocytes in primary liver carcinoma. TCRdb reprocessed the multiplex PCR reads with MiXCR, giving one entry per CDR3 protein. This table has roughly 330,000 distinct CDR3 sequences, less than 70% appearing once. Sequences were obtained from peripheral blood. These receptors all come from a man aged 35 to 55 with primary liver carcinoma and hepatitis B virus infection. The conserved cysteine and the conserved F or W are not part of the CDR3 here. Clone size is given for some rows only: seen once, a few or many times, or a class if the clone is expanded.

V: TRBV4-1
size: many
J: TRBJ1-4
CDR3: ASSQVTYSEKLF

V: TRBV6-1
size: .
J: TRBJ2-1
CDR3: GSSDMGFSSNERF

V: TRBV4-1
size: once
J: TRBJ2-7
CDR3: TSSQGREGALNTYEQY

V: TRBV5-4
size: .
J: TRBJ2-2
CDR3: ASSVEMGTRNTGELF

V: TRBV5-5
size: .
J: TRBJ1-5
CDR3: ASSLGQGQSQH

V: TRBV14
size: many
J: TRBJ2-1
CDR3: ASSQASAYNEQF

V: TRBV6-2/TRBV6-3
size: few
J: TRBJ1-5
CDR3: ASSLPTGYSNQPQH

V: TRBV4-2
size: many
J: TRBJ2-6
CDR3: ASSQDLPLSSGANVLT

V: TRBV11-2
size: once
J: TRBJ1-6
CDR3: ASSIVSSPLH

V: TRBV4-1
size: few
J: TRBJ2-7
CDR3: ASSLGLASGNREQY

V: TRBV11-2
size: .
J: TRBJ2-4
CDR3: DSSPTEGTPTLARNIQY

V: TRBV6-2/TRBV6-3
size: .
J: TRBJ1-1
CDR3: VSSASTGFTAF

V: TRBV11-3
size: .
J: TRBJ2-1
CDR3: GAARGPGNEHF

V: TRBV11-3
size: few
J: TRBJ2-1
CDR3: ASSQKDSKQF

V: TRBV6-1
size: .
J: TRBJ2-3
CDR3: ASNLSGEAADTQY

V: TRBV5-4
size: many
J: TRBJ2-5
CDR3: ASREGTGETQY

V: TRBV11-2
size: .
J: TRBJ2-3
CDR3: ASIWELAVAESQY

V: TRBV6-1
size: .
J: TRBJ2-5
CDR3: ATGLLAGETQY

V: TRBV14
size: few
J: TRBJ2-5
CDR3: ASSPWGMGTQY

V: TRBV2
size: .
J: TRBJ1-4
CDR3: ASSDPGRGEKLF

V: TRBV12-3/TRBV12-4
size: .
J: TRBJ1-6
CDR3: ASIRDRVYNSPLH

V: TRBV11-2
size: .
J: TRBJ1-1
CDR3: ASSSGTAYTETF

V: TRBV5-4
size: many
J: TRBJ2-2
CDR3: ASSLPGATGELF

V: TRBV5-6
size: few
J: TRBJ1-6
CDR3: ASSPGQGLPNSPLH

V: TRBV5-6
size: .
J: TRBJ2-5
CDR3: ASSLDAETQY

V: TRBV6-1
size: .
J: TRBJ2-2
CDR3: ASSAPVGARGGELF

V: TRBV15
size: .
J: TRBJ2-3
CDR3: ATSPIGLAVADTQY

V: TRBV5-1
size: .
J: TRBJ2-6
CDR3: ASSLGAPGANVLT

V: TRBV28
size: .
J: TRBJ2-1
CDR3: ASSWVTSGEQF

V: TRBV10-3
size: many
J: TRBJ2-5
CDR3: AIRAGTGKGETQY

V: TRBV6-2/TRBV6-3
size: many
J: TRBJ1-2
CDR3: ASSSRTGNYGYT

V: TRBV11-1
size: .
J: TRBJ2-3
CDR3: ASSLTITSTDTQY

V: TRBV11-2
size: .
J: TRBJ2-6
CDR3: AGSPRDSANVLT

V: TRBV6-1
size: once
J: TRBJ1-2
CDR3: ASSEGMPAYRQT

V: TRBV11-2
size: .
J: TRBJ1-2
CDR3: TSSGQGWVHGYT

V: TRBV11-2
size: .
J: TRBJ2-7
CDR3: TSSLTDGTYEQY

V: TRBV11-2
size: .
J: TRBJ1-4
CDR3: ASRRTAPATNERLF

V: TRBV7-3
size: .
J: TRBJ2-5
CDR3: ASSPRQGGGQETQY

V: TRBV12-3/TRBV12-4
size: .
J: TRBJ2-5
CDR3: ASSPGARTDGETEY

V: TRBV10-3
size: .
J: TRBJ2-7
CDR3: AISAMVAGKYYEHY

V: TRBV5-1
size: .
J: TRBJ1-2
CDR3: ASSLRGLNYGYT

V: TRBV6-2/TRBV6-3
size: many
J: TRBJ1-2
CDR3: AGKTGDGGYT

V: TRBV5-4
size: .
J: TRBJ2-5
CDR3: ASSGRTSGRGETRY

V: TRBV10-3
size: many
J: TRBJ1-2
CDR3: AISETGSYGYT

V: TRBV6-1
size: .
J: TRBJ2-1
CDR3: ASTRDSVQAQQF

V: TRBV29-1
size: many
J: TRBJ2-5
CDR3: SVRPGGSETQY

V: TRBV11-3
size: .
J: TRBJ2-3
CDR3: GSSSLAGNTDTQY

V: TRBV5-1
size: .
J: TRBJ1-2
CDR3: ASSLDSHDRGYGNT

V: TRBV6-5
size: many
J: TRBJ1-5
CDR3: ASSRVGPGSNQPQH

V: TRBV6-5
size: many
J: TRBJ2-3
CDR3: ASRSTDTQY

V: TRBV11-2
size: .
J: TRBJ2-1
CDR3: ANSSLGEQF

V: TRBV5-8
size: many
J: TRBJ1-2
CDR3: ASSFWVQVANYGYT